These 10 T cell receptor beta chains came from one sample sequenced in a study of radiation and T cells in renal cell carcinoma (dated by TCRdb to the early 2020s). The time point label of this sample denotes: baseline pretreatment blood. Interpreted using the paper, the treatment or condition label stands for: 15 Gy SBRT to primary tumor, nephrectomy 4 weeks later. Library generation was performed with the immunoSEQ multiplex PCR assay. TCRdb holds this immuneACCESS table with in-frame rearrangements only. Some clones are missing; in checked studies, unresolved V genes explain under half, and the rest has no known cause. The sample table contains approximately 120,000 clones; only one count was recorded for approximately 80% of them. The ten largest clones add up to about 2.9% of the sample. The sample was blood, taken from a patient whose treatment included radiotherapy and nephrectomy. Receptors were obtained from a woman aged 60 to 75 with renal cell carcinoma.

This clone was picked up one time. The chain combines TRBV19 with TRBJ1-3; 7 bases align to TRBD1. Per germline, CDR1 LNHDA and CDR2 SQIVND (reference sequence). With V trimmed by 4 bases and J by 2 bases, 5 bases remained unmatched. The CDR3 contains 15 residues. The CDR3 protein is CASSNPRGTGNTIYF. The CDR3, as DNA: TGTGCCAGTAGTAACCCCAGGGGGACTGGAAACACCATATATTTT.

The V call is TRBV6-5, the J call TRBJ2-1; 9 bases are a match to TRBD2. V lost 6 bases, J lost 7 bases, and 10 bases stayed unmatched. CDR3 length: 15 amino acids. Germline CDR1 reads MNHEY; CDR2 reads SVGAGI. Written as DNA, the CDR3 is TGTGCCAGCAGGGCCAGCGGGACTAGCAAGAATGAGCAGTTCTTC. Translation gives CASRASGTSKNEQFF.

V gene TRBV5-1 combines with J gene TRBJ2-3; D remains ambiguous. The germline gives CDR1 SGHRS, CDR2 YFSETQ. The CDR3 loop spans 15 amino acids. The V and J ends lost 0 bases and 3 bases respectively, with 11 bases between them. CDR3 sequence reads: CASSLGWAGTDTQYF. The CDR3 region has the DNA TGCGCCAGCAGCTTGGGATGGGCTGGGACAGATACGCAGTATTTT.

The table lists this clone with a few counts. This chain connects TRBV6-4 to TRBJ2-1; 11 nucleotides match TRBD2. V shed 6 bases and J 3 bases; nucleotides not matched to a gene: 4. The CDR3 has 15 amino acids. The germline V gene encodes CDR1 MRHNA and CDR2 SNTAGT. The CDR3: CASSPGTSGYNEQFF. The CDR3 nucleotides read TGTGCCAGCAGCCCCGGGACTAGCGGCTACAATGAGCAGTTCTTC.

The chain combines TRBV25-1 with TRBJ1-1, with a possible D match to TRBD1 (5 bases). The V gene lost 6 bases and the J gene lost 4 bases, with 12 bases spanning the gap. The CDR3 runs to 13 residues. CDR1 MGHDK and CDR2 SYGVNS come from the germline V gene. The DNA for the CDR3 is TGTGCCAGCAGGACGGGGGACCGCACTGAAGCTTTCTTT. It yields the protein CASRTGDRTEAFF. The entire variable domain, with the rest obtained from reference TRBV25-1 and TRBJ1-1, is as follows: EADIYQTPRYLVIGTGKKITLECSQTMGHDKMYWYQQDPGMELHLIHYSYGVNSTEKGDLSSESTVSRIRTEHFPLTLESARPSHTSQYLCASRTGDRTEAFFGQGTRLTVV.

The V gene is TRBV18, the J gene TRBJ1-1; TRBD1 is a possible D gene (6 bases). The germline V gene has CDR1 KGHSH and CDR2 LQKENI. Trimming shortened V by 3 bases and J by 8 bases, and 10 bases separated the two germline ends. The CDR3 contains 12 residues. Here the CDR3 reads CASSPQGFEAFF. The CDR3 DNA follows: TGTGCCAGCTCACCCCAGGGGTTCGAAGCTTTCTTT.

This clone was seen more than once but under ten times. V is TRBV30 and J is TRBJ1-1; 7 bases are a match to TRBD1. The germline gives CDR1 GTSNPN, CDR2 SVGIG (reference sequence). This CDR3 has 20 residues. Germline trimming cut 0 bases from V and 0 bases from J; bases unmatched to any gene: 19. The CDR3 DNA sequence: TGTGCCTGGAGTGTACCACAGGGGCTGCAAAGAGTCGCCGTGAACACTGAAGCTTTCTTT. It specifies CAWSVPQGLQRVAVNTEAFF.

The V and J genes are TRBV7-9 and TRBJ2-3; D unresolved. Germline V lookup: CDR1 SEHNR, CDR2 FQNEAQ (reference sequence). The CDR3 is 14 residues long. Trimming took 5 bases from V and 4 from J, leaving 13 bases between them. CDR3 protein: CASSKPSNADTQYF. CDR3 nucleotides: TGTGCCAGCAGCAAACCCTCGAACGCAGATACGCAGTATTTT.

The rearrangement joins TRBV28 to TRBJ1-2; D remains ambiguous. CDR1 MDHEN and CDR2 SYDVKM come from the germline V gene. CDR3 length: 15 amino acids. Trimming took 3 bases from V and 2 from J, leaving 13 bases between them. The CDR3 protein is CASSLGGRENYGYTF. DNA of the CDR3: TGTGCCAGCAGTTTGGGCGGGAGAGAGAACTATGGCTACACCTTC.

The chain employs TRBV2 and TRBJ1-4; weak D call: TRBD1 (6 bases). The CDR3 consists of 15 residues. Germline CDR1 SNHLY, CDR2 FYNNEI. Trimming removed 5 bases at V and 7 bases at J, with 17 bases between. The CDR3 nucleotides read TGTGCCAGCAGTCCCCTGAGGGGGGTGGGTGAAAAACTGTTTTTT. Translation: CASSPLRGVGEKLFF.